This T cell receptor (beta chain) comes out of a study of blood T cell repertoires in COVID-19. Across the study: In each case, the material was cDNA or gDNA derived from T cells, B-cell-depleted T cells, or PBMCs.

In the study's own analysis: Nucleated cell counts were estimated from reference gene primer amplification. Using immunoSEQ multiplex PCR, the repertoire was profiled, and TCRdb retains in-frame clones only, with some absent. V, J and clone size were drawn from that table, and D and trimming were deduced from the DNA. The profile shows some 130,000 clones, roughly 90% of them singletons. The sample comprised peripheral blood. The sequence was collected from a man in his 70s with active COVID-19.

The CDR3, as DNA: TGTGCCAGCAGAGGACTAGCGGGAGGACCCGGGGAGCTGTTTTTT. Protein product: CASRGLAGGPGELFF. The V gene is TRBV2, the J gene TRBJ2-2; 14 bases fit TRBD2. V shed 6 bases and J 6 bases; nucleotides not matched to a gene: 3. There are 15 residues in the CDR3. In germline, CDR1 is SNHLY, CDR2 FYNNEI.